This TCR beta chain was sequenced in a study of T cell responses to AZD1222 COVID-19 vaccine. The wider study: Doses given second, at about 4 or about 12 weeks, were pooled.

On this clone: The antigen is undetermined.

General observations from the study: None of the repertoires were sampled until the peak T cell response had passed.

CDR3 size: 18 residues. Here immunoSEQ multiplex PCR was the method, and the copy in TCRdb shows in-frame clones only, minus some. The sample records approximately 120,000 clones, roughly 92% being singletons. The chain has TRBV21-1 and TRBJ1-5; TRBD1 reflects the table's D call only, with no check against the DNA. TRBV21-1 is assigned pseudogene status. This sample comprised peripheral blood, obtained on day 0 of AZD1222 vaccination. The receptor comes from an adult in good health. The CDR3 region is CASSELPGQPLSNQPQHF. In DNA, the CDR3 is TGTGCCAGCAGCGAACTTCCGGGACAGCCTCTTAGCAATCAGCCCCAGCATTTT.